This T cell receptor (beta chain) originates from a study of shared clonotypes between healthy human individuals. Looking at the study overall: The donors, two women and three men, were aged 18 to 49.

Per the original methods: Junction-only sequences produced by ImmunoSEQ had no quality scores, so filtering differed. Profiled with immunoSEQ multiplex PCR; TCRdb holds only in-frame clones, not every one. V and J calls and clone size are given by that table; D and trimming were obtained from the DNA. Counted here are about 560,000 clones, around 78% occurring once; the ten biggest clones make up approximately 12%. General observations from the study: Specimens sampled were limited to blood, with tissue repertoires likely differing.

Study donors comprised healthy, HIV-negative adults devoid of recent acute infection or vaccination. The germline V gene has CDR1 MDHEN and CDR2 SYDVKM. This CDR3 region has 15 residues. With respect to this clone: Its target is unknown. A read error is possible here, since a much larger clone lies one base away.

Sequencing input: PBMCs. The chain links TRBV28 to TRBJ2-7; 9 nucleotides line up with TRBD2. This clonotype was sampled from a woman aged 40 to 50 in good health. Some clones in this sample may be carry-over from other donors' samples. DNA for the CDR3: TGTACCAGCAGTTTGGAACCGACTAGCGGCTACGAGCAGTACTTC. Translation: CTSSLEPTSGYEQYF.